The clone carrying this TCR beta chain was seen a few times. Its antigen remains unknown. The germline CDR1 and CDR2 sequences are SGHRS and YFSETQ. J lost 0 bases, V lost 0 bases, and 8 bases had no gene match. The CDR3 length is 19 residues. Vbeta (60) and Jbeta (13) primers were used in the PCR. Assay: immunoSEQ multiplex PCR; the TCRdb copy retains only in-frame clones and omits some. The repertoire holds about 190,000 clones, with approximately 78% as singletons. These data belong to a study of cytomegalovirus exposure and HLA in healthy donors. Study-wide results and caveats: Owing to their indistinguishability, certain V segments, notably TRBV6-2 and TRBV6-3, were excluded.

The sequenced sample consisted of PBMCs. The TCR comes from a male donor in good health and CMV-seronegative. The J gene is TRBJ2-3, the V gene TRBV5-1; 12 bases fit TRBD2. The CDR3 sequence is CASSLEATSGGASTDTQYF. As DNA, the CDR3 is TGCGCCAGCAGCTTGGAGGCGACTAGCGGGGGAGCAAGCACAGATACGCAGTATTTT.